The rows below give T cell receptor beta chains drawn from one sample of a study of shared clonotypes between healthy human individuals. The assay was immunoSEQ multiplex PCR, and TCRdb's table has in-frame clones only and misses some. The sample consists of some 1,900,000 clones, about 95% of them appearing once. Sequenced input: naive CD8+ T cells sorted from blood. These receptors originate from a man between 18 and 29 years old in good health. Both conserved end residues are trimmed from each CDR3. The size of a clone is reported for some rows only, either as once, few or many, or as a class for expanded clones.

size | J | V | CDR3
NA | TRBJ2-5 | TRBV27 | ASSPLQSLGETQY
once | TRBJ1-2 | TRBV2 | ASSEAAGTKLYGYT
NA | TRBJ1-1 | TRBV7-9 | ASSLGQGKFRTEAF
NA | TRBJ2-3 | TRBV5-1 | ASSLAGLAGGLWTDTQY
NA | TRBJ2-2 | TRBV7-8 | ASSPEVGGGELF
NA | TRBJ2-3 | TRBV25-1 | ASSDPVRRADTQY
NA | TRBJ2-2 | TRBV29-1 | SVHGLNTGELF
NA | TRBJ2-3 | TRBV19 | ASSNGLEFYTDTQY
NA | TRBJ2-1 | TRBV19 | ASSPTGAQQF
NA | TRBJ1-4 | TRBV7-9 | ASSWRTDEKLF
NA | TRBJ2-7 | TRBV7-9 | ASSLAAPYEQY
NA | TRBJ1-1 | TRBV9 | ASSVEGGRTEAF
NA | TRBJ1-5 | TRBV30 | AWTLGQDVFGPQH
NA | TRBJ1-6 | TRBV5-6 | ASSRGQGLYNSPLH
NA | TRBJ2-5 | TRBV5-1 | ARTQGTQY
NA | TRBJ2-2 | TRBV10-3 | AISDVIAGETGELF